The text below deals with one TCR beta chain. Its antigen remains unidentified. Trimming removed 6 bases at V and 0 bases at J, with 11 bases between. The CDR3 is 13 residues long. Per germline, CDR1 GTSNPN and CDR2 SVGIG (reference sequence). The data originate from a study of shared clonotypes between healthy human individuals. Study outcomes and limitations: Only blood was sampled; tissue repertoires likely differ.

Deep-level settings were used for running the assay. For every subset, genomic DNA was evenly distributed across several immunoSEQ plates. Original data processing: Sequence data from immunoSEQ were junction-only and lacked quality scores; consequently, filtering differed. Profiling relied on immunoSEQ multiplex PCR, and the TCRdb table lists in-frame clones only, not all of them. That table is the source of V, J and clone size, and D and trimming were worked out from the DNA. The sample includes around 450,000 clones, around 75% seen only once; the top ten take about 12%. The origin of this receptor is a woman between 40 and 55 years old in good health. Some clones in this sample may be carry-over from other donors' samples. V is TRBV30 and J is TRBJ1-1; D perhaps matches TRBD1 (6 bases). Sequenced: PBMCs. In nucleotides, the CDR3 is TGTGCCTGCCCGGGACACGTGAACACTGAAGCTTTCTTT. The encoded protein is CACPGHVNTEAFF.